This entry lists 7 T cell receptor beta chains sequenced from one sample in a study of OX40 agonist ivuxolimab in advanced cancers. Only in-frame clones appear in the TCRdb table, and some are missing; sequencing was by immunoSEQ multiplex PCR. In the table there are approximately 32,000 clones, approximately 81% of which are singletons. This sample comprised CD4+ or CD8+ T cells sorted from blood, obtained in a trial of the OX40 agonist ivuxolimab. The receptor source for this set is an adult with an advanced solid tumor such as melanoma, head and neck, liver or kidney cancer.

In its sample, this clone was seen once. CDR3: CASSGRAPYEQYF. In nucleotides, the CDR3 is TGTGCCAGTAGCGGGAGGGCCCCCTACGAGCAGTACTTC. This chain uses TRBV2 with TRBJ2-7; 11 positions agree with TRBD2. The V and J ends lost 9 bases and 2 bases, in that order; junction bases with no gene match: 3. CDR1 is SNHLY, CDR2 FYNNEI, per germline. CDR3 length equals 13 residues.

The chain recombines TRBV9 with TRBJ2-7; no reliable D call. Germline CDR1 reads SGDLS; CDR2 reads YYNGEE. The CDR3 loop spans 15 amino acids. V shed 0 bases and J shed 3 bases, with 13 bases lying between them. The CDR3 nucleotides read TGTGCCAGCAGCGTAGGAGTGGGCCCCGGCTACGAGCAGTACTTC. Amino acids: CASSVGVGPGYEQYF.

The gene calls are TRBV12-2 and TRBJ2-7; the DNA was not compared with TRBD2, the D call given in the table. TRBV12-2 is listed as a pseudogene. This CDR3 region has 16 residues. The DNA for the CDR3 is TGTGCAAGTCGCTCAAGGCGCCGGGGATTTATCTACGAGCAGTACTTC. It is translated as CASRSRRRGFIYEQYF.

The chain uses TRBV5-6 and TRBJ1-1; D uncertain. The length of the CDR3 is 14 residues. V shed 4 bases and J shed 6 bases, with 16 bases lying between them. CDR1 is SGHDT and CDR2 is YYEEEE in the germline V gene. Here the CDR3 DNA reads TGTGCCAGCAGCCGCTACGGGGAGGGCTCTGAAGCTTTCTTT. Translating it yields CASSRYGEGSEAFF.

This chain connects TRBV28 to TRBJ2-7, with 7 bases lining up with TRBD1. V was clipped by 8 bases and J by 3 bases; unmatched bases: 7. Germline CDR1 and CDR2: MDHEN and SYDVKM. This CDR3 has 13 residues. Written as DNA, the CDR3 is TGTGCCAGCGGCCGGGACAGAGTCTACGAGCAGTACTTC. It yields the protein CASGRDRVYEQYF.

This chain uses TRBV2 with TRBJ2-7; 9 bases are a match to TRBD2. Germline CDR1 reads SNHLY; CDR2 reads FYNNEI. V trimming: 2 bases; J trimming: 9 bases; junction bases outside the gene matches: 14. CDR3 length: 16 residues. The CDR3 coding sequence is TGTGCCAGCAGTGAACTGGGGACTAGCTCCCACGAAGGGCAGTACTTC. Its protein product is CASSELGTSSHEGQYF.

The chain recombines TRBV19 with TRBJ2-7; 13 bases are shared with TRBD2. The CDR3 length is 14 residues. Germline V gene lookup returns CDR1 LNHDA and CDR2 SQIVND (reference sequence). The V and J ends lost 9 bases and 5 bases, in that order; junction bases with no gene match: 7. The CDR3 loop is CARRSGTSGDEQYF. CDR3 nucleotide sequence: TGTGCCAGGAGATCCGGGACTAGCGGGGACGAGCAGTACTTC.